Below are 5 T cell receptor beta chains sequenced from a single sample in a study of a mutant IDH1 vaccine in newly diagnosed glioma. TCRdb's table, derived via immunoSEQ multiplex PCR, lists solely in-frame clones and lacks some. The sample has roughly 54,000 clones, roughly 80% seen once. Time point defined: week 35, safety follow-up. Topical imiquimod was applied with each vaccine dose, which held 300 ug of mutant IDH1 20-mer peptide. Their antigen targets remain unknown. The input for sequencing was PBMCs, taken from a glioma patient whose treatment included an IDH1 peptide vaccine. The receptors were sampled from a woman in her late teens or twenties with glioma.

This clone was observed a handful of times. The CDR3 protein is CASTPGQGVNEQYF. The CDR3 coding sequence is TGTGCCAGCACCCCGGGACAGGGGGTCAACGAGCAGTACTTC. V and J are TRBV6-6 and TRBJ2-7; TRBD1 agrees at 11 bases. With V trimmed by 7 bases and J by 5 bases, 7 bases remained unmatched. This CDR3 is built from 14 residues. Germline V gene lookup returns CDR1 MNHNY and CDR2 SVGAGI (reference sequence).

This chain connects TRBV11-3 to TRBJ1-1; D remains unclear. Between the trimmed V and J ends, which lost 8 bases and 9 bases, there was a span of 13 bases. The CDR3 is 11 amino acids. Germline V gives CDR1 SGHNT, CDR2 YENEEA. CDR3 bases: TGTGCCAGCGAGGGCGCCGGCCAAGCTTTCTTT. It codes for CASEGAGQAFF.

In DNA form, the CDR3 reads TGCAGCGCCGGAGGGCTCGAGGGGGGGCGCAAAGATACGCAGTATTTT. Its protein product is CSAGGLEGGRKDTQYF. J is TRBJ2-3 and V is TRBV29-1; maybe TRBD2 (7 bases). The V gene's germline CDR1 is SQVTM and CDR2 ANQGSEA. Trimming removed 7 bases at V and 5 bases at J, with 25 bases between. CDR3 length equals 16 residues.

The genes are TRBV7-9 and TRBJ1-2; 9 bases map to TRBD1. J was trimmed by 8 bases and V by 4 bases; bases with no gene match: 5. Germline V CDR1 and CDR2: SEHNR, FQNEAQ (reference sequence). The CDR3 covers 13 residues. CDR3 amino acids: CASSSDRGRGYTF. CDR3 DNA: TGTGCCAGCAGCTCAGACAGGGGGAGGGGCTACACCTTC.

The chain combines TRBV7-6 with TRBJ2-5, with D perhaps matching TRBD2 (6 bases). Germline V gene data show CDR1 as SGHVS and CDR2 as FNYEAQ. The germline V and J ends were trimmed by 2 bases and 5 bases, with 15 bases remaining between them. The CDR3 runs to 15 residues. CDR3 region: CASSLFREWGETQYF. In DNA form, the CDR3 reads TGTGCCAGCAGCTTATTCCGGGAGTGGGGGGAGACCCAGTACTTC. The variable domain in full, with the rest retrieved from reference TRBV7-6 and TRBJ2-5, is GAGVSQSPRYKVTKRGQDVALRCDPISGHVSLYWYRQALGQGPEFLTYFNYEAQQDKSGLPNDRFSAERPEGSISTLTIQRTEQRDSAMYRCASSLFREWGETQYFGPGTRLLVL.